Presented here are 24 T cell receptor beta chains from one specimen sequenced in a study of neurological immune-mediated disorders (dated 2019 in TCRdb). The library was obtained by 5' RACE. TCRdb shows the sequencer as Illumina HiSeq 2500. TCRdb reprocessed the public reads (quality trimming at Q25 with fastp, clone calling with MiXCR) and kept in-frame beta chains. Rows merge per CDR3 protein into single entries with the most common DNA and genes. The sample contains roughly 45,000 distinct CDR3 sequences, roughly 3% of them found a single time. Clones ranked in the top ten supply about 15% of the sample. The sequenced material came from PBMCs. The receptors come from a woman aged 45-65 years with multiple sclerosis.

On this clonotype itself: A much bigger clone sits one base away, suggesting this may be a read error. This chain's CDR3 is CSAPVQGTNGYTF. CDR3 nucleotide sequence: TGCAGTGCTCCCGTTCAGGGGACCAATGGCTACACCTTC. This chain uses TRBV20-1 with TRBJ1-2, with D possibly matching TRBD1 (6 bases). From germline, CDR1 is DFQATT and CDR2 SNEGSKA (reference sequence). The CDR3 extends over 13 amino acids. The V gene lost 5 bases and the J gene lost 6 bases, with 16 bases spanning the gap.

This clonotype occurred a few times. This may be a read error: a much more frequent sequence differs by one nucleotide. CDR3 bases: TGCAGTGCTATGGAGGCTCCGAGCTACTACAATGAGCAGTTCTTC. This gives the protein CSAMEAPSYYNEQFF. The chain carries TRBV20-1 and TRBJ2-1; possible D gene TRBD2, 5 bases. This CDR3 comprises 15 residues. Trimming stripped 4 bases from V and 3 bases from J, with 16 bases between. Per the germline V gene, CDR1 is DFQATT and CDR2 is SNEGSKA (reference sequence).

In this sample, this clonotype turned up many times. This chain joins TRBV7-6 and TRBJ2-5; 8 positions agree with TRBD1. CDR1 and CDR2 (germline): SGHVS, FNYEAQ. There are 17 residues in the CDR3. Losses at the gene ends were 0 bases for V and 5 bases for J; bases not matched to a gene: 11. CDR3 loop: CASSLAGQGAFVETQYF. CDR3 sequence (DNA): TGTGCCAGCAGCTTAGCAGGGCAGGGGGCGTTTGTGGAGACCCAGTACTTC. Full variable domain (outside the CDR3, taken from reference TRBV7-6 and TRBJ2-5): GAGVSQSPRYKVTKRGQDVALRCDPISGHVSLYWYRQALGQGPEFLTYFNYEAQQDKSGLPNDRFSAERPEGSISTLTIQRTEQRDSAMYRCASSLAGQGAFVETQYFGPGTRLLVL.

This clonotype occurred many times. The J gene is TRBJ2-1, the V gene TRBV20-1; 8 bases are shared with TRBD2. The CDR3 covers 14 residues. Germline CDR1 reads DFQATT; CDR2 reads SNEGSKA (reference sequence). The J segment lost 0 bases and the V segment lost 5 bases, leaving 3 bases of the junction unmatched. The CDR3 spells CSADSGSSYNEQFF. The CDR3 nucleotides read TGCAGTGCTGACAGCGGGAGCTCCTACAATGAGCAGTTCTTC.

Ten or more counts support this clonotype. The chain employs TRBV28 and TRBJ2-1; 11 bases line up with TRBD2. CDR1 and CDR2 (germline): MDHEN, SYDVKM. The CDR3 runs to 15 residues. The junction had 6 bases not matched to a gene; V was cut back by 2 bases and J by 9 bases. The CDR3 region has the DNA TGTGCCAGCAGTTTAGATAGCGGGAGGGGGAGTGAGCAGTTCTTC. Encoded protein: CASSLDSGRGSEQFF.

This clonotype has at least ten counts. J is TRBJ2-1 and V is TRBV2, with 15 bases matching TRBD2. The V gene's germline CDR1 is SNHLY and CDR2 FYNNEI. The CDR3 runs to 15 residues. Unmatched junction bases numbered 5, after V lost 5 bases and J lost 9 bases. The CDR3 is CASSRTSGRALEQFF. CDR3 DNA sequence: TGTGCCAGCAGTAGGACTAGCGGGAGGGCCCTTGAGCAGTTCTTC.

The sample holds many counts of this clonotype. The V call is TRBV5-1, the J call TRBJ2-2, with 9 bases lining up with TRBD2. Germline CDR1 SGHRS, CDR2 YFSETQ. After removal of 5 bases from V and 1 base from J, the junction contained 0 bases not matched to a gene. The CDR3 has 14 amino acids. In nucleotides, the CDR3 is TGCGCCAGCAGGACTAGCGGGAACACCGGGGAGCTGTTTTTT. Translated: CASRTSGNTGELFF. Variable domain in full (rest from reference TRBV5-1 and TRBJ2-2): KAGVTQTPRYLIKTRGQQVTLSCSPISGHRSVSWYQQTPGQGLQFLFEYFSETQRNKGNFPGRFSGRQFSNSRSEMNVSTLELGDSALYLCASRTSGNTGELFFGEGSRLTVL.

This clonotype was counted at least ten times. V is TRBV27 and J is TRBJ1-6; possible D gene TRBD1, 5 bases. This CDR3 spans 15 amino acids. The V end lost 7 bases, the J end lost 5 bases, and 15 bases lay between the germline ends. Germline CDR1 and CDR2: MNHEY and SMNVEV (reference sequence). CDR3 amino acids: CASTHRDGNNSPLHF. The CDR3 coding sequence is TGTGCCAGCACCCACCGGGACGGAAATAATTCACCCCTCCACTTT.

Ten or more counts support this clonotype. The chain carries TRBV11-2 and TRBJ2-4; tentatively, D is TRBD2 (5 bases). The CDR3 totals 16 residues. CDR1 is SGHAT and CDR2 is FQNNGV in the germline V gene. V lost 1 base to trimming and J lost 7 bases, with 17 bases between them. CDR3 protein: CASSLVSAASWNIQYF. In nucleotides, the CDR3 is TGTGCCAGCAGCTTAGTGTCAGCGGCCTCGTGGAACATTCAGTACTTC.

In this sample, this clonotype turned up many times. The CDR3 sequence: CASSLERLRWTGGSGAFF. CDR3 DNA sequence: TGTGCCAGCAGCTTAGAACGGTTGAGATGGACAGGGGGCTCCGGGGCTTTCTTT. The chain joins TRBV7-2 to TRBJ1-1, with 11 positions matching TRBD1. V was clipped by 1 base and J by 11 bases; unmatched bases: 18. This CDR3 spans 18 amino acids. Germline loops: CDR1 SGHTA, CDR2 FQGNSA.

This clonotype was seen many times. The chain couples TRBV11-1 to TRBJ1-1, with a possible D match to TRBD1 (5 bases). The CDR3 extends over 15 amino acids. Germline V gene sequence: CDR1 SGHAT, CDR2 FQDESV (reference sequence). V was trimmed by 4 bases and J by 2 bases, leaving 14 bases between them. CDR3 sequence reads: CASSYNPGGNTEAFF. In nucleotides, the CDR3 is TGTGCCAGCAGCTACAACCCCGGGGGAAACACTGAAGCTTTCTTT.

This clonotype was seen repeatedly, ten times or more. The chain couples TRBV7-9 to TRBJ2-5; D may be TRBD2 (5 bases). Trimming took 5 bases from V and 3 from J, leaving 10 bases between them. The length of the CDR3 is 13 residues. The germline gives CDR1 SEHNR, CDR2 FQNEAQ (reference sequence). CDR3 sequence reads: CASSEDYKETQYF. CDR3 bases: TGTGCCAGCAGCGAAGACTACAAAGAGACCCAGTACTTC. Full variable domain (missing parts from reference TRBV7-9 and TRBJ2-5): DTGVSQNPRHKITKRGQNVTFRCDPISEHNRLYWYRQTLGQGPEFLTYFQNEAQLEKSRLLSDRFSAERPKGSFSTLEIQRTEQGDSAMYLCASSEDYKETQYFGPGTRLLVL.

This clonotype was seen repeatedly, ten times or more. The chain links TRBV9 to TRBJ2-5; 9 bases line up with TRBD1. Unmatched junction bases numbered 7, after V lost 3 bases and J lost 7 bases. Germline CDR1 and CDR2: SGDLS and YYNGEE. The CDR3 is 14 residues long. The CDR3 nucleotides are TGTGCCAGCAGCGGATTACAGGGGGCTGTGACCCAGTACTTC. Translation gives CASSGLQGAVTQYF.

This rearrangement joins TRBV21-1 to TRBJ2-3; the D segment call TRBD1 is taken from the table without a DNA check. TRBV21-1 is a known pseudogene. The CDR3 totals 19 residues. The CDR3 is CATPMLPNGKGLETDTQYF. CDR3 in DNA: TGTGCCACCCCCATGCTTCCAAACGGGAAGGGACTGGAAACAGATACGCAGTATTTT.

This clonotype occurred many times. The rearrangement links TRBV3-1 to TRBJ2-5, with TRBD2 identical over 8 bases. CDR1 LGHDT and CDR2 YNNKEL come from the germline V gene (reference sequence). The CDR3 length is 15 residues. J gave up 5 bases and V 4 bases, and 9 bases lay outside the gene matches. The CDR3 sequence is CASSPPGLGAETQYF. For the CDR3, the DNA is TGTGCCAGCAGCCCTCCGGGACTAGGGGCGGAGACCCAGTACTTC.

This clonotype occurred many times. This sequence joins TRBV20-1 and TRBJ2-3, with D possibly TRBD2 on 6 matching bases. This CDR3 region has 16 residues. The V gene's germline CDR1 is DFQATT and CDR2 SNEGSKA (reference sequence). V gave up 6 bases and J gave up 2 bases, with 21 bases separating them. The CDR3 DNA reads as TGCAGTGCCAAAAGCGTCTCGCGGGGTTCCACAGATACGCAGTATTTT. Translated, it gives CSAKSVSRGSTDTQYF.

Ten or more counts support this clonotype. This chain joins TRBV5-1 and TRBJ2-3; either TRBD1 or TRBD2 may supply D (5 bases each). CDR3 size: 14 residues. Germline-derived CDR1 and CDR2 are SGHRS and YFSETQ. V was shortened by 6 bases and J by 8 bases, with 19 bases between the two germline ends. The chain's CDR3 is CASTLGEGLGTQYF. The CDR3 DNA reads TGCGCCAGCACCCTGGGGGAAGGTTTGGGTACGCAGTATTTT.

Ten or more counts support this clonotype. This rearrangement joins TRBV5-1 to TRBJ2-7; TRBD2 aligns across 10 bases. J lost 6 bases, V lost 0 bases, and 6 bases had no gene match. Germline lookup yields CDR1 SGHRS and CDR2 YFSETQ. This CDR3 is 15 amino acids long. CDR3 bases: TGCGCCAGCAGCTTGGCGCCTAGCGGGAGTAGCGAGCAGTACTTC. Translation: CASSLAPSGSSEQYF.

This clonotype has ten or more counts. This chain uses TRBV12-3 or TRBV12-4 with TRBJ2-2; D call uncertain. Trimming left V 3 bases short and J 4 bases short, with 9 bases between. The CDR3 spans 14 residues. CDR3 DNA: TGTGCCAGCAGTTTCGTGGGGATCACCGGGGAGCTGTTTTTT. Its translation is CASSFVGITGELFF.

This clonotype was seen many times. The rearrangement joins TRBV6-1 to TRBJ1-5; the D gene is possibly TRBD1 (5 bases). V lost 4 bases, J lost 3 bases, and 7 bases lay in between. Germline values: CDR1 MNHNS, CDR2 SASEGT. This CDR3 comprises 13 residues. In DNA form, the CDR3 reads TGTGCCAGCAGTGTACAGGACAATCAGCCCCAGCATTTT. Protein sequence: CASSVQDNQPQHF.

There are many counts of this clonotype. The genes are TRBV4-1 and TRBJ1-5; possible D gene TRBD1, 5 bases. The CDR3 sequence is 17 residues long. Trimming removed 0 bases from V and 0 bases from J, with 12 bases in between. In germline, CDR1 is MGHRA, CDR2 YSYEKL. The CDR3 nucleotides are TGCGCCAGCAGCCAAGATGGTCAGGGATTTAGCAATCAGCCCCAGCATTTT. As protein: CASSQDGQGFSNQPQHF.

This clonotype was detected many times. The chain couples TRBV5-1 to TRBJ2-1, with D possibly matching TRBD2 (5 bases). Germline assignment: CDR1 SGHRS and CDR2 YFSETQ. This CDR3 spans 14 amino acids. The ends were cut back, 2 bases at V and 1 base at J, with 7 bases in the middle. The CDR3 spells CASSFSESYNEQFF. For the CDR3, the DNA is TGCGCCAGCAGCTTTAGCGAGTCCTACAATGAGCAGTTCTTC.

The table lists this clonotype with many counts. The CDR3 reads CASSQLVSNQPQHF. The DNA of the CDR3 is TGCGCCAGCAGCCAACTGGTGAGCAATCAGCCCCAGCATTTT. The chain couples TRBV4-1 to TRBJ1-5; D remains unclear. The ends were cut back, 2 bases at V and 1 base at J, with 6 bases in the middle. The length of the CDR3 is 14 residues. CDR1 is MGHRA and CDR2 is YSYEKL in the germline V gene.

This clonotype was observed at least ten times. The V call is TRBV20-1, the J call TRBJ2-7, with D possibly matching TRBD1 (5 bases). Germline V gene data show CDR1 as DFQATT and CDR2 as SNEGSKA (reference sequence). This CDR3 is 13 amino acids long. V gave up 3 bases and J gave up 4 bases, with 13 bases separating them. CDR3 sequence reads: CSAREGVRYEQYF. The CDR3, as DNA: TGCAGTGCTAGGGAAGGGGTTAGATACGAGCAGTACTTC.